This entry concerns a single T cell receptor (beta chain). The table came from immunoSEQ multiplex PCR; TCRdb's copy has only in-frame clones and leaves some out. The sample carries around 130,000 clones, under 90% recorded once. The entry originates in a study of blood T cell repertoires in COVID-19. The overall study: Acute-phase and convalescent COVID-19 samples originated in the United States, Italy and Spain.

The germline V gene has CDR1 LNHDA and CDR2 SQIVND (reference sequence). Trimming shortened V by 3 bases and J by 0 bases, and 12 bases separated the two germline ends. The CDR3 spans 15 residues. This chain connects TRBV19 to TRBJ2-7, with a weak D call TRBD1 (6 bases). This clonotype was obtained from a woman between 55 and 75 years old with acute or convalescent COVID-19. Input material: peripheral blood. CDR3 loop: CASSIQGFSSYEQYF. The DNA of the CDR3 is TGTGCCAGTAGTATCCAGGGGTTCAGCTCCTACGAGCAGTACTTC. Full variable domain (remainder filled in from reference TRBV19 and TRBJ2-7): DGGITQSPKYLFRKEGQNVTLSCEQNLNHDAMYWYRQDPGQGLRLIYYSQIVNDFQKGDIAEGYSVSREKKESFPLTVTSAQKNPTAFYLCASSIQGFSSYEQYFGPGTRLTVT.